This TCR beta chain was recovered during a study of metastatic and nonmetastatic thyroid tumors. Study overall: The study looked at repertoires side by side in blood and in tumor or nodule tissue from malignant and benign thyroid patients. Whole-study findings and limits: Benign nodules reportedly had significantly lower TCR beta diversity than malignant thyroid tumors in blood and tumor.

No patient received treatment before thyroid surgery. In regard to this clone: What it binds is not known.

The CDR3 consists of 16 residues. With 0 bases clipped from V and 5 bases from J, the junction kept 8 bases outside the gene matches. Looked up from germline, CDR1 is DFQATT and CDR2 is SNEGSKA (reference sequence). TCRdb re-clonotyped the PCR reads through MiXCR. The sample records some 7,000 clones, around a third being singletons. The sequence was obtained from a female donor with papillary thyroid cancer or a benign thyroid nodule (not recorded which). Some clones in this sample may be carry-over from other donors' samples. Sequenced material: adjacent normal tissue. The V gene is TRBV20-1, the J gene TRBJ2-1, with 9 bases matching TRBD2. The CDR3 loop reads CSARDYLAGLDNEQFF. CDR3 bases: TGCAGTGCTAGAGATTACCTAGCGGGACTGGACAATGAGCAGTTCTTC.